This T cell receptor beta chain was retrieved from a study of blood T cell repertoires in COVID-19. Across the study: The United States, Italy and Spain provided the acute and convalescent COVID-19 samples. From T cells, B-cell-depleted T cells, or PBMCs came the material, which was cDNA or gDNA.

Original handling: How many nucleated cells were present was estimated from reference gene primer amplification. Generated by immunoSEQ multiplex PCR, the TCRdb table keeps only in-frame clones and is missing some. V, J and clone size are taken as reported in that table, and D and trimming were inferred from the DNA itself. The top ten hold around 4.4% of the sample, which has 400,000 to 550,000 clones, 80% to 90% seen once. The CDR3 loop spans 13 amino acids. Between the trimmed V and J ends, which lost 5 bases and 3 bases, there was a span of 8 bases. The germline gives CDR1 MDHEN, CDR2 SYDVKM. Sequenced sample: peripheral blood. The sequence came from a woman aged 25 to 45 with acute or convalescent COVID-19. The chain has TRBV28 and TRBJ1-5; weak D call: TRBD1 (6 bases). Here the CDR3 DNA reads TGTGCCAGCAGTACAGGGTACAATCAGCCCCAGCATTTT. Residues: CASSTGYNQPQHF.